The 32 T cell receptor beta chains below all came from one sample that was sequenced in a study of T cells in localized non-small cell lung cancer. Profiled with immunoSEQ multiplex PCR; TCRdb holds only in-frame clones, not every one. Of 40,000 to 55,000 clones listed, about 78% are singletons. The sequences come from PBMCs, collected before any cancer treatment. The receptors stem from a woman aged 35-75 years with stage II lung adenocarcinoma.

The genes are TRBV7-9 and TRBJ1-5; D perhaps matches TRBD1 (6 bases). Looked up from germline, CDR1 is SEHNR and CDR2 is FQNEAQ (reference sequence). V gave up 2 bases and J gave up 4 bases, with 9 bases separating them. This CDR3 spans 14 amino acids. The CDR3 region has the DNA TGTGCCAGCAGCTTAACGGGACAAAATCAGCCCCAGCATTTT. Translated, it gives CASSLTGQNQPQHF.

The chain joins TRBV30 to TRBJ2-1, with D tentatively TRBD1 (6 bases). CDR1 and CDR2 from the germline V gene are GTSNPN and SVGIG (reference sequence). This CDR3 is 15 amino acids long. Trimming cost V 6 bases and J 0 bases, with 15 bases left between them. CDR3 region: CACTAGDNSYNEQFF. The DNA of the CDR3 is TGTGCCTGTACAGCCGGGGACAACTCCTACAATGAGCAGTTCTTC.

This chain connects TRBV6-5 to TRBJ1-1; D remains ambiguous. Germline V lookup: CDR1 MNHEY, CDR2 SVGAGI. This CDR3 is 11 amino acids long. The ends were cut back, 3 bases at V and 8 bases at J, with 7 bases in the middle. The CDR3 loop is CASSYMYEAFF. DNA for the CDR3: TGTGCCAGCAGTTATATGTACGAAGCTTTCTTT.

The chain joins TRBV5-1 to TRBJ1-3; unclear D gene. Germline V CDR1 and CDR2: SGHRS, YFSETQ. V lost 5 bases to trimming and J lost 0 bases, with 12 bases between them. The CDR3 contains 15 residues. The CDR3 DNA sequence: TGCGCCAGCAGATCCTACCCCGACTCTGGAAACACCATATATTTT. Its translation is CASRSYPDSGNTIYF.

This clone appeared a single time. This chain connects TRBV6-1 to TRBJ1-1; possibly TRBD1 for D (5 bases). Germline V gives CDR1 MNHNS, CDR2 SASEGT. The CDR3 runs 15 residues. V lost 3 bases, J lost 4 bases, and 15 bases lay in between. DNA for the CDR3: TGTGCCAGCAGTGACCCGCGGGACGGTCCCACTGAAGCTTTCTTT. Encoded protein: CASSDPRDGPTEAFF.

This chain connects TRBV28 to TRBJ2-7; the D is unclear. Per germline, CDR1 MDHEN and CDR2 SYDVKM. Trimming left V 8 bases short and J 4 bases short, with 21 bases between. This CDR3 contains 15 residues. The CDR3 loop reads CASGLNWSPYYEQYF. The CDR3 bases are TGTGCCAGCGGCCTTAATTGGAGTCCCTATTACGAGCAGTACTTC.

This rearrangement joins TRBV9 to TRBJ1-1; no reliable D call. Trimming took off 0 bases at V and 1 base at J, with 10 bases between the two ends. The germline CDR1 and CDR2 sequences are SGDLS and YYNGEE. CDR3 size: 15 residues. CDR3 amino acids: CASSVGPPSNTEAFF. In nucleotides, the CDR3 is TGTGCCAGCAGCGTAGGCCCCCCATCGAACACTGAAGCTTTCTTT.

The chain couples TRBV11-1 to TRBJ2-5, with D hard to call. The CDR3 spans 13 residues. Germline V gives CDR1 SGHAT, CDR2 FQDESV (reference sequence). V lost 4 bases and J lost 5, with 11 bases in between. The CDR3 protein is CASSWSPAETQYF. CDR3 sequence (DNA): TGTGCCAGCAGCTGGTCACCCGCGGAGACCCAGTACTTC.

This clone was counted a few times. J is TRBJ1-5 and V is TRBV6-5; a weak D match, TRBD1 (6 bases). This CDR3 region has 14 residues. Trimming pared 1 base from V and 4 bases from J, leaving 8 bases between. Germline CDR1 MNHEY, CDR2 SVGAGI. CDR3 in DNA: TGTGCCAGCAGTTACTTACAGGGTAATCAGCCCCAGCATTTT. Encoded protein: CASSYLQGNQPQHF.

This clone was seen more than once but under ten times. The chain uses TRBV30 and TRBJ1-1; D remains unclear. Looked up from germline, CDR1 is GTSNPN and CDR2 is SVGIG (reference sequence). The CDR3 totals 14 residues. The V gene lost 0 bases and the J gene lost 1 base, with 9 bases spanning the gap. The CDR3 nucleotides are TGTGCCTGGAGTGTTGCAGGATGGAACACTGAAGCTTTCTTT. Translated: CAWSVAGWNTEAFF.

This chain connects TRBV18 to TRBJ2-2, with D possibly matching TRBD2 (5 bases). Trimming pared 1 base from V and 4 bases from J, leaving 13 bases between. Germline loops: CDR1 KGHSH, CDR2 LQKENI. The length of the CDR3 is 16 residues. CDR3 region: CASSPRADRGTGELFF. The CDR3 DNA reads TGTGCCAGCTCACCACGGGCAGACCGGGGCACCGGGGAGCTGTTTTTT. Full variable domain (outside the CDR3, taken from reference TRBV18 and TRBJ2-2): NAGVMQNPRHLVRRRGQEARLRCSPMKGHSHVYWYRQLPEEGLKFMVYLQKENIIDESGMPKERFSAEFPKEGPSILRIQQVVRGDSAAYFCASSPRADRGTGELFFGEGSRLTVL.

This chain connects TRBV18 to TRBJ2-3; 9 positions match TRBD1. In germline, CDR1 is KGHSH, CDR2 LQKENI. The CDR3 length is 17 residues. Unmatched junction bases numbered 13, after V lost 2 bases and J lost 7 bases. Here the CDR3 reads CASSPRLTGGNLNTQYF. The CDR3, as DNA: TGTGCCAGCTCACCAAGACTAACAGGGGGCAATTTAAATACGCAGTATTTT.

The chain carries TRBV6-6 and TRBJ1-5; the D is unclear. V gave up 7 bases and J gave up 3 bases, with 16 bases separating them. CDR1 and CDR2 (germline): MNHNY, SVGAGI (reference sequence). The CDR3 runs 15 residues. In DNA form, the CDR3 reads TGTGCCAGCACAACGGGCGCAGGCCTCAATCAGCCCCAGCATTTT. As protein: CASTTGAGLNQPQHF.

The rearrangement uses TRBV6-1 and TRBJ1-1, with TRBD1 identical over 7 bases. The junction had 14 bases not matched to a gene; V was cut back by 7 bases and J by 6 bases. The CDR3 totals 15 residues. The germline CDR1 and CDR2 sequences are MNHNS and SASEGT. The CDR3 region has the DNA TGTGCCAGCATTCCCTTGGGACAGAACGGCCCTGAAGCTTTCTTT. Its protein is CASIPLGQNGPEAFF.

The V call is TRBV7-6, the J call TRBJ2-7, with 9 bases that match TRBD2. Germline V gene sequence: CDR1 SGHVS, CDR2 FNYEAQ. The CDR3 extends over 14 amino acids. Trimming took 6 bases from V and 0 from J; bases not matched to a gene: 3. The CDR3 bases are TGTGCCAGCAGTCCGGGACTAGCCTCCTACGAGCAGTACTTC. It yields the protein CASSPGLASYEQYF.

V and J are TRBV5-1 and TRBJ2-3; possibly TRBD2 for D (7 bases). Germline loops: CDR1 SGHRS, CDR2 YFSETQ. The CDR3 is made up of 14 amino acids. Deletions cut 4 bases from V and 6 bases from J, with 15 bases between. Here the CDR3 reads CASSVGGPRDTQYF. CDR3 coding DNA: TGCGCCAGCAGCGTGGGGGGGCCTAGGGATACGCAGTATTTT.

Here the CDR3 reads CAWSLTGGADEQYF. The DNA of the CDR3 is TGTGCCTGGAGTCTGACAGGGGGCGCGGACGAGCAGTACTTC. This chain connects TRBV30 to TRBJ2-7, with 10 bases aligning to TRBD1. This CDR3 is built from 14 residues. CDR1 GTSNPN and CDR2 SVGIG come from the germline V gene (reference sequence). V lost 2 bases to trimming and J lost 5 bases; unmatched junction nucleotides: 6.

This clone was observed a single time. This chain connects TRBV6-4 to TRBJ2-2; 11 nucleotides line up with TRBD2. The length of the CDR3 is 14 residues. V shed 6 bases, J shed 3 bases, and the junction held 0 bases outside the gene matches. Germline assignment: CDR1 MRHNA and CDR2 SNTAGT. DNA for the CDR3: TGTGCCAGCAGACTAGCGGGGGACACCGGGGAGCTGTTTTTT. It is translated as CASRLAGDTGELFF.

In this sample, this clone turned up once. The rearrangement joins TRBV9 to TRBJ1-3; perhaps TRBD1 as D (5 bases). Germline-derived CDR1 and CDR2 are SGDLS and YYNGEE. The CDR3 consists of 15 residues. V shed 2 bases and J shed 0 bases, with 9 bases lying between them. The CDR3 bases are TGTGCCAGCAGCGTTGGACATTTCTCTGGAAACACCATATATTTT. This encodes CASSVGHFSGNTIYF. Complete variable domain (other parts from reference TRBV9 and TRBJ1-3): DSGVTQTPKHLITATGQRVTLRCSPRSGDLSVYWYQQSLDQGLQFLIQYYNGEERAKGNILERFSAQQFPDLHSELNLSSLELGDSALYFCASSVGHFSGNTIYFGEGSWLTVV.

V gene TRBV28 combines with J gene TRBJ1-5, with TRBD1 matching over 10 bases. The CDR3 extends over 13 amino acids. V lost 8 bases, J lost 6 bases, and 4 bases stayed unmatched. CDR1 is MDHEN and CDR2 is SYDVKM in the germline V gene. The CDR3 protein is CASGTGVPQPQHF. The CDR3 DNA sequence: TGTGCCAGCGGGACAGGGGTTCCTCAGCCCCAGCATTTT. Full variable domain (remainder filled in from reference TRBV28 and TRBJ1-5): DVKVTQSSRYLVKRTGEKVFLECVQDMDHENMFWYRQDPGLGLRLIYFSYDVKMKEKGDIPEGYSVSREKKERFSLILESASTNQTSMYLCASGTGVPQPQHFGDGTRLSIL.

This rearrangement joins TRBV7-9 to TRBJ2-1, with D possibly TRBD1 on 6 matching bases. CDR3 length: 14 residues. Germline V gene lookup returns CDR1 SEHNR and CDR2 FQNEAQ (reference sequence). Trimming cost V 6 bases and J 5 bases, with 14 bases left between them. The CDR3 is CASRFQDRNNEQFF. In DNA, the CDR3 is TGTGCCAGCAGGTTTCAAGACAGGAACAATGAGCAGTTCTTC.

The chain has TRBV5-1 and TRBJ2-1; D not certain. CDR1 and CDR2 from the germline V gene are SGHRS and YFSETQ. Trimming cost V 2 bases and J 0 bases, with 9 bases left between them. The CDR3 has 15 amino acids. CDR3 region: CASSFGYSSYNEQFF. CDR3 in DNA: TGCGCCAGCAGCTTCGGGTACAGCTCCTACAATGAGCAGTTCTTC.

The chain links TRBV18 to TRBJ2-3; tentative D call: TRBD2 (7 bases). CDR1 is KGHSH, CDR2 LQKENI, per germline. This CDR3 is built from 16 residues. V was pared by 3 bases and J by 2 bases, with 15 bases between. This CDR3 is CASSPGAGALTDTQYF. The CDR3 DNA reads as TGTGCCAGCTCACCTGGGGCGGGGGCCCTCACAGATACGCAGTATTTT.

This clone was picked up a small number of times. CDR3: CASSPGPDSAEAFF. CDR3 nucleotide sequence: TGCGCCAGCAGCCCCGGCCCGGACAGCGCTGAAGCTTTCTTT. This rearrangement joins TRBV5-1 to TRBJ1-1; D perhaps matches TRBD1 (6 bases). Per germline, CDR1 SGHRS and CDR2 YFSETQ. The CDR3 is made up of 14 amino acids. Deletions cut 4 bases from V and 6 bases from J, with 16 bases between.

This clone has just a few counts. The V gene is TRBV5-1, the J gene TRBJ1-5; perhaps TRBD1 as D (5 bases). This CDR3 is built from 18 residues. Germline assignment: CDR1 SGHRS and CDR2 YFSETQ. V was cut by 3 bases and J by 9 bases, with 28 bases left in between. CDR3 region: CASSSPGAGTGTVSPQHF. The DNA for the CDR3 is TGCGCCAGCAGCTCCCCTGGGGCCGGGACGGGGACGGTGTCGCCCCAGCATTTT.

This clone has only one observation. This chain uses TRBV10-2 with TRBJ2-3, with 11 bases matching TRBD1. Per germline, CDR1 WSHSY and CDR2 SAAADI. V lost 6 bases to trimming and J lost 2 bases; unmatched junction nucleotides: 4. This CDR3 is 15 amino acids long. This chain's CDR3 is CASRDRGQVTDTQYF. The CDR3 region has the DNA TGCGCCAGCAGGGACAGGGGGCAGGTCACAGATACGCAGTATTTT.

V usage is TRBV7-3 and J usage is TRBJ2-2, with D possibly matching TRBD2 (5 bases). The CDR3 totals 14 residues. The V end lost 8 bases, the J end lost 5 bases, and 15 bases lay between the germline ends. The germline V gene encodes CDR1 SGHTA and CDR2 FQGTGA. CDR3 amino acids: CASWTSRGTGELFF. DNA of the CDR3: TGTGCCAGCTGGACTTCTCGGGGAACCGGGGAGCTGTTTTTT.

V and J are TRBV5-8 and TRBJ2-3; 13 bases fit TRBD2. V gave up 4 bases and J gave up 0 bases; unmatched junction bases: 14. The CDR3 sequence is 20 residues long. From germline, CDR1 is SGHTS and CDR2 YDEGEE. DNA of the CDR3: TGTGCCAGCAGCCCCAGACTAGCGGGGGGTACGAGTCCGAGCACAGATACGCAGTATTTT. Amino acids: CASSPRLAGGTSPSTDTQYF.

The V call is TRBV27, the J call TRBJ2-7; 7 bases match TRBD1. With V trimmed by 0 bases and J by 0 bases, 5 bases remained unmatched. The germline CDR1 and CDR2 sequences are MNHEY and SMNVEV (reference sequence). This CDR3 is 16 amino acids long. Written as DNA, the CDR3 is TGTGCCAGCAGTTTATCGCCGGGACAGATCTCCTACGAGCAGTACTTC. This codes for CASSLSPGQISYEQYF.

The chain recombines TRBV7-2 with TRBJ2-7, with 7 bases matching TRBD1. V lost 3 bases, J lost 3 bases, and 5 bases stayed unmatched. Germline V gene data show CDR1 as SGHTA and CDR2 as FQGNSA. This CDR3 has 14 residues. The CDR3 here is CASSFMGQSYEQYF. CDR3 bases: TGTGCCAGCAGCTTTATGGGACAGAGCTACGAGCAGTACTTC. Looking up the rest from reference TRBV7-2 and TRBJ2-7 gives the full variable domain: GAGVSQSPSNKVTEKGKDVELRCDPISGHTALYWYRQSLGQGLEFLIYFQGNSAPDKSGLPSDRFSAERTGGSVSTLTIQRTQQEDSAVYLCASSFMGQSYEQYFGPGTRLTVT.

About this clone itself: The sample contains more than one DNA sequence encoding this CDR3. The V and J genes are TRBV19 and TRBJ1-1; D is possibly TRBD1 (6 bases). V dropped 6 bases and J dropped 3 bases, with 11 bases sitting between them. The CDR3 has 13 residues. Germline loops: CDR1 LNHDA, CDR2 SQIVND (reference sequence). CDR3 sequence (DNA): TGTGCCAGTAGGGTTGGGGGCGACACTGAAGCTTTCTTT. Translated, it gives CASRVGGDTEAFF.

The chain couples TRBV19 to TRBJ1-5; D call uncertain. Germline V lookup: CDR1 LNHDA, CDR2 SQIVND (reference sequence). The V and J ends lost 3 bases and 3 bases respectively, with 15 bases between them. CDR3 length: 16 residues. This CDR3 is CASSIAQWLDNQPQHF. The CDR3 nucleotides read TGTGCCAGTAGTATCGCACAGTGGCTTGACAATCAGCCCCAGCATTTT.